Given below is one TCR beta chain in context. Its antigen is as yet unknown. PCR involved 60 Vbeta and 13 Jbeta primers. Sequenced by immunoSEQ multiplex PCR; TCRdb stores in-frame clones only, minus some. The sample yields more than 110,000 clones, roughly 80% seen once. The V segment lost 3 bases and the J segment 4 bases; nucleotides outside the gene matches: 4. The CDR3 contains 15 residues. The germline V gene encodes CDR1 SGHNT and CDR2 YYREEE (reference sequence). The entry originates in a study of cytomegalovirus exposure and HLA in healthy donors. Study-wide findings and caveats: The sole available immune exposure information was CMV serostatus.

Sample: PBMCs. The gene calls are TRBV5-4 and TRBJ2-1, with TRBD2 matching over 10 bases. This TCR came from a woman between 50 and 59 years old in good health and CMV-seropositive. CDR3 amino acids: CASSSTSGEYNEQFF. CDR3 bases: TGTGCCAGCAGCTCCACTAGCGGGGAGTACAATGAGCAGTTCTTC.